A selection of T cell receptor beta chains follows, all from one sample in a study of OX40 agonist ivuxolimab in advanced cancers. The assay was immunoSEQ multiplex PCR, and TCRdb's table has in-frame clones only and misses some. The top ten hold approximately 4.8% of the sample, which has about 32,000 clones, 85% to 95% seen once. The starting material was CD4+ or CD8+ T cells sorted from blood, obtained in a trial of the OX40 agonist ivuxolimab. These receptors all stem from an adult with an advanced solid tumor such as melanoma, head and neck, liver or kidney cancer. Both conserved end residues are part of each CDR3. The order of the fields is clone size, V gene, J gene, D gene, CDR3 protein, CDR3 DNA. A D gene is named only where the DNA matches it firmly. A row's size may be missing; if present it is once, few, many or a size class.

>.|TRBV12-5|TRBJ2-2|TRBD2
CASGLLAGGPRTGELFF
TGTGCTAGTGGTTTGCTAGCGGGGGGGCCTCGGACCGGGGAGCTGTTTTTT
>.|TRBV2|TRBJ2-7|.
CASSDVRVSYEQYF
TGTGCCAGCAGCGACGTGAGGGTGTCCTACGAGCAGTACTTC
>.|TRBV7-6|TRBJ2-1|TRBD2
CASSLIPGGGANEQFF
TGTGCCAGCAGCTTAATTCCAGGCGGGGGGGCCAATGAGCAGTTCTTC
>medium-sized|TRBV10-3|TRBJ2-1|.
CAISEAGAPHNEQFF
TGTGCCATCAGTGAGGCAGGGGCCCCCCACAATGAGCAGTTCTTC
>.|TRBV28|TRBJ1-5|.
CASSPPGDQPQHF
TGTGCCAGCAGCCCCCCCGGGGATCAGCCCCAGCATTTT
>.|TRBV4-3|TRBJ2-3|TRBD2
CASSREVAGGADTQYF
TGCGCCAGCAGCCGAGAAGTAGCGGGAGGGGCAGATACGCAGTATTTT
>.|TRBV9|TRBJ2-1|TRBD2
CASSASGTSGGRYNEQFF
TGTGCCAGCAGCGCCTCCGGGACTAGCGGGGGGCGCTACAATGAGCAGTTCTTC
>.|TRBV18|TRBJ1-5|.
CASSPPPWDSNQPQHF
TGTGCCAGCTCACCACCGCCCTGGGACAGCAATCAGCCCCAGCATTTT
>.|TRBV6-4|TRBJ2-2|.
CASMVFPSGTGELFF
TGTGCCAGCATGGTTTTCCCTTCCGGGACCGGGGAGCTGTTTTTT
>.|TRBV19|TRBJ1-4|.
CASSPEAGVLFGLFF
TGTGCCAGTAGTCCGGAGGCAGGGGTATTATTTGGACTGTTTTTT
>.|TRBV27|TRBJ2-7|.
CASSFSGQIYEQYF
TGTGCCAGCAGTTTCTCTGGACAGATCTACGAGCAGTACTTC
>.|TRBV19|TRBJ2-1|.
CASTTDAYNEQFF
TGTGCCAGTACCACTGACGCGTACAATGAGCAGTTCTTC
>.|TRBV2|TRBJ2-2|.
CASRTTGELFF
TGTGCCAGCAGAACCACCGGGGAGCTGTTTTTT
>.|TRBV14|TRBJ2-3|.
CASSQDRSSSTDTQYF
TGTGCCAGCAGCCAAGACAGGTCCTCTAGCACAGATACGCAGTATTTT
>.|TRBV7-6|TRBJ2-2|.
CASSPEVDTGELFF
TGTGCCAGCAGCCCAGAGGTAGACACCGGGGAGCTGTTTTTT
>few|TRBV5-4|TRBJ1-2|.
CASSLGLQGGAGYTF
TGTGCCAGCAGCTTGGGACTTCAAGGAGGGGCTGGCTACACCTTC
>.|TRBV27|TRBJ2-1|.
CASKQGLEQFF
TGTGCCAGCAAGCAGGGACTTGAGCAGTTCTTC
>.|TRBV4-1|TRBJ2-1|.
CASSHSEGSSYNEQFF
TGCGCCAGCAGCCATTCAGAAGGGAGCTCCTACAATGAGCAGTTCTTC
>.|TRBV10-3|TRBJ1-5|.
CAISEDMGIYQPQHF
TGTGCCATCAGTGAGGATATGGGGATTTATCAGCCCCAGCATTTT
>.|TRBV27|TRBJ2-1|.
CASSPQTRPSQEQFF
TGTGCCAGCAGCCCCCAGACACGTCCCTCTCAGGAGCAGTTCTTC
>.|TRBV28|TRBJ1-1|.
CASSLSVLFPEAFF
TGTGCCAGCAGTTTATCCGTATTATTCCCTGAAGCTTTCTTT
>.|TRBV11-2|TRBJ2-7|.
CASSHIGLFYEQYF
TGTGCCAGCAGCCATATCGGACTTTTCTACGAGCAGTACTTC
>.|TRBV7-2|TRBJ1-2|.
CASSDKGWGTLVYGYTF
TGTGCCAGCAGCGATAAAGGGTGGGGGACGTTAGTTTATGGCTACACCTTC
>once|TRBV27|TRBJ2-3|TRBD2
CASIGQGLAGSDTQYF
TGTGCCAGCATCGGTCAGGGACTAGCGGGGTCAGATACGCAGTATTTT
>.|TRBV27|TRBJ2-1|TRBD2
CASSFGLAGVGEQFF
TGTGCCAGCAGTTTTGGTCTAGCGGGAGTCGGTGAGCAGTTCTTC
>.|TRBV18|TRBJ2-6|.
CASSPLVSAEGDTLSGANVLTF
TGTGCCAGCTCACCACTGGTCTCGGCAGAAGGGGACACCCTCTCTGGGGCCAACGTCCTGACTTTC
>.|TRBV4-3|TRBJ2-5|TRBD2
CASSQETSGAQETQYF
TGCGCCAGCAGCCAAGAGACTAGCGGCGCTCAAGAGACCCAGTACTTC
>.|TRBV19|TRBJ2-7|.
CASSPGTYYEQYF
TGTGCCAGTAGTCCAGGGACCTACTACGAGCAGTACTTC